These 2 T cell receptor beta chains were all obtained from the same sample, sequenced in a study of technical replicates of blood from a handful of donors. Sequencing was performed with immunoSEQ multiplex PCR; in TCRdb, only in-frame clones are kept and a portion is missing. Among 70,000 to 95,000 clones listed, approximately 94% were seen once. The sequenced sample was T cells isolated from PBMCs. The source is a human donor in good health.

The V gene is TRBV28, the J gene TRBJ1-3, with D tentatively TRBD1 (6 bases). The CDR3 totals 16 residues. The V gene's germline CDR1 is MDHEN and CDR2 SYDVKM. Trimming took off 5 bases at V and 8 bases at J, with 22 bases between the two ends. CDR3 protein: CASSQGLRRGRHTIYF. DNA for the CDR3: TGTGCCAGCAGTCAGGGCCTCCGCAGGGGCAGACACACCATATATTTT. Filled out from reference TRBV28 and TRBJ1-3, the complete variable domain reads DVKVTQSSRYLVKRTGEKVFLECVQDMDHENMFWYRQDPGLGLRLIYFSYDVKMKEKGDIPEGYSVSREKKERFSLILESASTNQTSMYLCASSQGLRRGRHTIYFGEGSWLTVV.

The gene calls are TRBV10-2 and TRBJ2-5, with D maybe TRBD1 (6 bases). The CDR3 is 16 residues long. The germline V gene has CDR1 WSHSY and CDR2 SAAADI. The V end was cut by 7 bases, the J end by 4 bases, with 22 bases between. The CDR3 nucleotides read TGCGCCAGCACCGGGTACTCACAGGGATACGGAGAGACCCAGTACTTC. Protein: CASTGYSQGYGETQYF.